The 17 T cell receptor beta chains presented below share a single source sample, sequenced in a study of T-cell memory formation after mild COVID-19. TCRdb independently ran MiXCR on the 5' RACE reads; one entry per CDR3 protein. The sample includes roughly 240,000 distinct CDR3 sequences, 15% to 20% of them seen just once. Sequenced sample: PBMCs or a T cell subset sorted from them (not recorded which). All receptors come from a man younger than 30 who had mild COVID-19 (a few samples of this study predate the infection). Cell type and time point are not known.

This clonotype has a handful of counts. The chain couples TRBV2 to TRBJ2-3, with D tentatively TRBD1 (5 bases). V lost 5 bases and J 3 bases, leaving 18 bases between the germline ends. CDR1 and CDR2 from the germline V gene are SNHLY and FYNNEI. This CDR3 has 16 residues. The CDR3 DNA follows: TGTGCCAGCAGTACTACGACAGACCGACCAACAGATACGCAGTATTTT. This gives the protein CASSTTTDRPTDTQYF.

A few counts support this clonotype. V usage is TRBV20-1 and J usage is TRBJ2-5; 8 nucleotides match TRBD1. This CDR3 has 14 amino acids. V trimming: 6 bases; J trimming: 5 bases; junction bases outside the gene matches: 11. The V gene's germline CDR1 is DFQATT and CDR2 SNEGSKA (reference sequence). The DNA for the CDR3 is TGCAGTGCCAGGACAGGGAAGGGCCGGGAGACCCAGTACTTC. It specifies CSARTGKGRETQYF.

The rearrangement uses TRBV23-1 and TRBJ2-6; 9 nucleotides agree with TRBD1. TRBV23-1 is noted as an ORF with a role that remains uncertain. This CDR3 is built from 14 residues. J was trimmed by 18 bases and V by 2 bases; bases with no gene match: 11. The CDR3 nucleotides read TGCGCCAGCAGTCAAGCGCCACAGAGGACAGGGGCGACTTTC. Translating gives CASSQAPQRTGATF.

The table lists this clonotype with a few counts. The chain couples TRBV28 to TRBJ2-7; D remains ambiguous. The V and J ends lost 5 bases and 3 bases respectively, with 14 bases between them. Germline loops: CDR1 MDHEN, CDR2 SYDVKM. The CDR3 runs 14 residues. The CDR3 region has the DNA TGTGCCAGCAGTCCCGGCGTAGGCATCTACGAGCAGTACGTC. Protein product: CASSPGVGIYEQYV.

This clonotype turned up a few times. The chain combines TRBV24-1 with TRBJ2-3, with D tentatively TRBD2 (6 bases). V lost 1 base and J 5 bases, leaving 12 bases between the germline ends. The CDR3 totals 15 residues. Per germline, CDR1 KGHDR and CDR2 SFDVKD. CDR3 coding DNA: TGTGCCACCAGTGATTTAAGGCAGGGAGGAGATACGCAGTATTTT. Protein sequence: CATSDLRQGGDTQYF.

The chain uses TRBV5-6 and TRBJ2-3; TRBD2 agrees at 8 bases. CDR1 SGHDT and CDR2 YYEEEE come from the germline V gene. This CDR3 is built from 11 residues. The J segment lost 6 bases and the V segment lost 7 bases, leaving 1 base of the junction unmatched. CDR3 in amino acids: CASASGDTQYF. The CDR3 DNA sequence: TGTGCCAGCGCTAGCGGGGATACGCAGTATTTT.

This chain uses TRBV28 with TRBJ2-7; 7 bases align to TRBD1. V lost 2 bases, J lost 0 bases, and 1 base stayed unmatched. Germline-derived CDR1 and CDR2 are MDHEN and SYDVKM. The CDR3 runs 14 residues. The CDR3 loop reads CASSLGDSSYEQYV. Written as DNA, the CDR3 is TGTGCCAGCAGTTTAGGGGACAGCTCCTACGAGCAGTACGTC.

This clonotype was recorded many times. The CDR3 region has the DNA TGTGCCAGCAGCTTACCTAGGGGGACAGGGGATAACAATGAGCAGTTCTTC. It encodes CASSLPRGTGDNNEQFF. This chain uses TRBV7-8 with TRBJ2-1; TRBD1 aligns across 10 bases. V lost 2 bases to trimming and J lost 5 bases; unmatched junction nucleotides: 9. CDR1 and CDR2 from the germline V gene are SGHVS and FQNEAQ. This CDR3 has 17 amino acids.

V usage is TRBV7-2 and J usage is TRBJ1-4; TRBD1 is a possible D gene (6 bases). Deletions cut 5 bases from V and 8 bases from J, with 12 bases between. The CDR3 loop spans 13 amino acids. CDR1 and CDR2 (germline): SGHTA, FQGNSA. The CDR3 reads CASSKGVTEKLFF. CDR3 nucleotide sequence: TGTGCCAGCAGCAAGGGGGTTACCGAAAAACTGTTTTTT.

This clonotype was observed a handful of times. This chain joins TRBV5-5 and TRBJ2-2; possibly TRBD1 or TRBD2 for D (5 bases each). From germline, CDR1 is SGHKS and CDR2 YYEKEE (reference sequence). Trimming removed 4 bases from V and 0 bases from J, with 7 bases in between. This CDR3 spans 14 amino acids. DNA of the CDR3: TGTGCCAGCAGCGGGGGATCGAACACCGGGGAGCTGTTTTTT. Its protein is CASSGGSNTGELFF.

This clonotype was found a few times. The CDR3 sequence is CASSQNLDTQYF. CDR3 sequence (DNA): TGTGCCAGCAGCCAAAACTTAGATACGCAGTATTTT. The chain combines TRBV7-8 with TRBJ2-3; the D is unclear. Germline-derived CDR1 and CDR2 are SGHVS and FQNEAQ. The CDR3 covers 12 residues. V was cut by 5 bases and J by 5 bases, with 8 bases left in between.

The rearrangement joins TRBV6-1 to TRBJ1-5, with D unclear. Trimming left V 2 bases short and J 0 bases short, with 5 bases between. The germline V gene has CDR1 MNHNS and CDR2 SASEGT. The CDR3 has 14 residues. DNA of the CDR3: TGTGCCAGCAGTGAAACCCGTAGCAATCAGCCCCAGCATTTT. It translates to CASSETRSNQPQHF.

This clonotype was observed a handful of times. The chain is built from TRBV7-2 and TRBJ2-3; D is possibly TRBD2 (6 bases). The germline CDR1 and CDR2 sequences are SGHTA and FQGNSA. This CDR3 is 15 amino acids long. Trimming took 4 bases from V and 1 from J, leaving 12 bases between them. In DNA form, the CDR3 reads TGTGCCAGCAGCTCGCTTCTAGCGCGCACAGATACGCAGTATTTT. Its translation is CASSSLLARTDTQYF.

The chain links TRBV11-1 to TRBJ2-1, with D tentatively TRBD1 (5 bases). V was shortened by 5 bases and J by 4 bases, with 12 bases between the two germline ends. Germline V lookup: CDR1 SGHAT, CDR2 FQDESV (reference sequence). The CDR3 length is 14 residues. The CDR3 is CASSNPTEYNEQFF. CDR3 nucleotide sequence: TGTGCCAGCAGCAACCCGACAGAGTACAATGAGCAGTTCTTC.

This clonotype was seen more than once but under ten times. The chain carries TRBV7-9 and TRBJ2-5; no clear D. The length of the CDR3 is 16 residues. Germline V gene sequence: CDR1 SEHNR, CDR2 FQNEAQ (reference sequence). Trimming cost V 4 bases and J 1 base, with 16 bases left between them. CDR3 nucleotides: TGTGCCAGCAGCTCCAATGGAATGGGGATCCAAGAGACCCAGTACTTC. The encoded protein is CASSSNGMGIQETQYF.

The chain uses TRBV20-1 and TRBJ1-1, with D perhaps matching TRBD1 (5 bases). V lost 6 bases, J lost 6 bases, and 17 bases lay in between. This CDR3 has 13 amino acids. Germline V gene data show CDR1 as DFQATT and CDR2 as SNEGSKA (reference sequence). DNA for the CDR3: TGCAGTGCAAAGAAGGACCGGGGCGCTGAAGCTTTCTTT. Translated: CSAKKDRGAEAFF.

This clonotype was observed many times. CDR3 DNA: TGTGCCACCAGCCCCAGGTCCCCAGATACGCAGTATTTT. This codes for CATSPRSPDTQYF. The chain has TRBV15 and TRBJ2-3; D not certain. V dropped 5 bases and J dropped 4 bases, with 10 bases sitting between them. Germline values: CDR1 LNHNV, CDR2 YYDKDF (reference sequence). The CDR3 loop spans 13 amino acids.